This T cell receptor (beta chain) is from a study of control samples from healthy donors and cancer patients. Germline V lookup: CDR1 SGHAT, CDR2 FQNNGV. This CDR3 comprises 13 residues. Sequencing used immunoSEQ multiplex PCR; TCRdb keeps in-frame clones, though not all of them. The data show 150,000 to 180,000 clones, roughly 94% seen once. For this clone: A junction boundary mismatches the germline segment, possibly from a read error. Other DNA sequences from this sample encode an identical CDR3 as well.

The clonotype was recovered from a man aged 35 to 55 in good health. What was sequenced was blood. This rearrangement joins TRBV11-2 to TRBJ1-2; no reliable D call. CDR3 in amino acids: CASSLELNYGYTF. The CDR3 nucleotides are TGTGCCAGCAGCTTGGAGCTTAACTACGGCTACACCTTC.